Following are 11 T cell receptor beta chains from one sample sequenced in a study of a mutant IDH1 vaccine in newly diagnosed glioma. These receptors have no known antigen. The time point denotes: week 35, safety follow-up. Vaccination comprised doses that each held 300 ug of mutant IDH1 20-mer peptide, plus topical imiquimod. TCRdb's table, derived via immunoSEQ multiplex PCR, lists solely in-frame clones and lacks some. The data show about 46,000 clones, around 92% seen once. The sample here was PBMCs, taken from a glioma patient whose treatment included an IDH1 peptide vaccine. Receptors originate from a man aged 45-65 years with glioma.

The rearrangement links TRBV5-1 to TRBJ2-7; TRBD1 matches 10 bases. Germline V gives CDR1 SGHRS, CDR2 YFSETQ. With 4 bases clipped from V and 4 bases from J, the junction kept 8 bases outside the gene matches. This CDR3 has 15 residues. CDR3 DNA: TGCGCCAGCAGCGATCCGGGACAGGGGAGGTACGAGCAGTACTTC. This sequence encodes CASSDPGQGRYEQYF.

The chain uses TRBV5-6 and TRBJ2-5, with D possibly TRBD1 on 6 matching bases. Trimming stripped 0 bases from V and 2 bases from J, with 17 bases between. The CDR3 contains 17 residues. Germline lookup yields CDR1 SGHDT and CDR2 YYEEEE. CDR3 sequence (DNA): TGTGCCAGCAGCTTGGTGACCGCCACAGGGAGTCAAGAGACCCAGTACTTC. Amino acid sequence: CASSLVTATGSQETQYF.

The chain carries TRBV7-9 and TRBJ2-7; 7 nucleotides match TRBD1. Germline CDR1 and CDR2: SEHNR and FQNEAQ (reference sequence). V trimming: 5 bases; J trimming: 5 bases; junction bases outside the gene matches: 3. The CDR3 runs to 12 residues. The chain's CDR3 is CASSLGQDEQYF. The CDR3 DNA is TGTGCCAGCAGCCTCGGACAGGACGAGCAGTACTTC.

V is TRBV5-1 and J is TRBJ1-1, with D unclear. The CDR3 spans 15 residues. The germline V and J ends were trimmed by 0 bases and 0 bases, with 9 bases remaining between them. Germline V gives CDR1 SGHRS, CDR2 YFSETQ. The CDR3 loop reads CASSLGRGMNTEAFF. In nucleotides, the CDR3 is TGCGCCAGCAGCTTGGGTAGAGGTATGAACACTGAAGCTTTCTTT.

As DNA, the CDR3 is TGTGCCAGCAGCTTGATGAGACAGGTAGGGTACAATGAGCAGTTCTTC. Translated, it gives CASSLMRQVGYNEQFF. The J gene is TRBJ2-1, the V gene TRBV5-6, with D maybe TRBD1 (6 bases). The ends were cut back, 1 base at V and 4 bases at J, with 15 bases in the middle. CDR1 and CDR2 (germline): SGHDT, YYEEEE. This CDR3 spans 16 amino acids.

This chain uses TRBV7-9 with TRBJ1-1; 8 bases match TRBD1. This CDR3 region has 15 residues. V lost 5 bases, J lost 9 bases, and 14 bases stayed unmatched. Germline CDR1 and CDR2: SEHNR and FQNEAQ (reference sequence). CDR3 residues: CASSPYRDRSTQAFF. Here the CDR3 DNA reads TGTGCCAGCAGCCCCTACCGGGACAGGTCAACTCAAGCTTTCTTT.

V is TRBV7-9 and J is TRBJ2-5; 7 nucleotides line up with TRBD1. J lost 2 bases, V lost 0 bases, and 6 bases had no gene match. Germline V gene data show CDR1 as SEHNR and CDR2 as FQNEAQ (reference sequence). There are 16 residues in the CDR3. Written as DNA, the CDR3 is TGTGCCAGCAGCTTAGCCTTCGGGACAGCACAAGAGACCCAGTACTTC. The encoded protein is CASSLAFGTAQETQYF.

This chain links TRBV18 with TRBJ2-6; no firm D call. The length of the CDR3 is 18 residues. Deletions cut 1 base from V and 0 bases from J, with 13 bases between. The germline gives CDR1 KGHSH, CDR2 LQKENI. This chain's CDR3 is CASSPREDTLSGANVLTF. For the CDR3, the DNA is TGTGCCAGCTCACCACGGGAAGATACGCTCTCTGGGGCCAACGTCCTGACTTTC.

V gene TRBV5-6 combines with J gene TRBJ2-2, with 11 bases lining up with TRBD1. The trim removed 4 bases at V and 5 bases at J, leaving 10 bases unmatched. CDR3 size: 17 residues. Germline V gene data show CDR1 as SGHDT and CDR2 as YYEEEE. The CDR3, as DNA: TGTGCCAGCAGCCCGTTACCGGGACAGGGGGGTACCGGGGAGCTGTTTTTT. Encoded protein: CASSPLPGQGGTGELFF.

The chain joins TRBV5-1 to TRBJ2-1; D could derive from TRBD1 or TRBD2 (10 bases each). CDR3 length equals 18 residues. Trimming left V 4 bases short and J 2 bases short, with 22 bases between. Germline-derived CDR1 and CDR2 are SGHRS and YFSETQ. CDR3 region: CASSGTGVGLAAYNEQFF. The DNA for the CDR3 is TGCGCCAGCAGCGGGACAGGGGTAGGACTAGCGGCCTACAATGAGCAGTTCTTC.

The chain carries TRBV7-6 and TRBJ1-5; no reliable D call. This CDR3 has 13 residues. Germline-derived CDR1 and CDR2 are SGHVS and FNYEAQ. Between the trimmed V and J ends, which lost 1 base and 4 bases, there was a span of 5 bases. The CDR3 coding sequence is TGTGCCAGCAGCTTAGGTACAAATCAGCCCCAGCATTTT. Amino acids: CASSLGTNQPQHF.